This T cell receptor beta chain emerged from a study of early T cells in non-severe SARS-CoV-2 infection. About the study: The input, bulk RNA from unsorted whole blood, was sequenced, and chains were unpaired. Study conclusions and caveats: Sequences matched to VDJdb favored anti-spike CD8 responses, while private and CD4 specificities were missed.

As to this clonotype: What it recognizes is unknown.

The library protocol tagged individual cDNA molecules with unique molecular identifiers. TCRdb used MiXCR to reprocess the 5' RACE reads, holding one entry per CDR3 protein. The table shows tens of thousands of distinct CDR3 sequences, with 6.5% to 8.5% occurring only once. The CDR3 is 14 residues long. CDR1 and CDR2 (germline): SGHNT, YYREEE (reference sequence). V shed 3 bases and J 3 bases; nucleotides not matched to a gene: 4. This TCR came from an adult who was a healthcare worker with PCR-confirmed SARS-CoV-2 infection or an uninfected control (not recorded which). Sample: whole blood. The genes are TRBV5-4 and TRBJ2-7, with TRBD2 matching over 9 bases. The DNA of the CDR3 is TGTGCCAGCAGCTCCGGGACTAGCCTCTACGAGCAGTACTTC. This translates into CASSSGTSLYEQYF.